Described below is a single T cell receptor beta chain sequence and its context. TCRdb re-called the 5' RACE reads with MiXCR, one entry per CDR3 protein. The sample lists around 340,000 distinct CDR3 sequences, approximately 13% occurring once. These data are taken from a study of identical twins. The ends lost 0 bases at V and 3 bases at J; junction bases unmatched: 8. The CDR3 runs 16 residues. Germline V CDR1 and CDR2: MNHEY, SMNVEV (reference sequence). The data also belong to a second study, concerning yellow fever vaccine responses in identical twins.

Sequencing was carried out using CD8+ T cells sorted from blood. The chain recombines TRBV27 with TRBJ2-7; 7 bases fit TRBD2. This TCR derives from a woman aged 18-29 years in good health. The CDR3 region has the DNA TGTGCCAGCAGTTTATCGATGGCTAGCGGAATCTACGAGCAGTACTTC. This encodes CASSLSMASGIYEQYF.